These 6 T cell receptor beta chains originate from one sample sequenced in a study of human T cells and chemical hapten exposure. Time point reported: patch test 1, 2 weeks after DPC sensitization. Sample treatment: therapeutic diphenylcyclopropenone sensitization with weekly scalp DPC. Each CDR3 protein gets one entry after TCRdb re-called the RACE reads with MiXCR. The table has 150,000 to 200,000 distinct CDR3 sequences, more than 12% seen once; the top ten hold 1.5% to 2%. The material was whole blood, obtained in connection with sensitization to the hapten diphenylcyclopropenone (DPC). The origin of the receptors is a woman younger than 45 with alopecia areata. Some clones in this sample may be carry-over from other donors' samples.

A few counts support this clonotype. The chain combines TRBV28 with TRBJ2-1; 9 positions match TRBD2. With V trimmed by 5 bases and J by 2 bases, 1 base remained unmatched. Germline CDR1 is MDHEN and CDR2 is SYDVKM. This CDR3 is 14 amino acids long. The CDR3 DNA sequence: TGTGCCAGCAGTAGCGGGGGGCCCTACAATGAGCAGTTCTTC. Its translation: CASSSGGPYNEQFF.

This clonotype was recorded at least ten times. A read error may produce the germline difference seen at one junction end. The CDR3 sequence: CASRKTGDGMDF. CDR3 nucleotide sequence: TGTGCCAGCAGAAAAACAGGGGACGGGATGGACTTC. The chain links TRBV12-3 or TRBV12-4 to TRBJ2-7; TRBD1 matches at 7 bases. This CDR3 is 12 amino acids long.

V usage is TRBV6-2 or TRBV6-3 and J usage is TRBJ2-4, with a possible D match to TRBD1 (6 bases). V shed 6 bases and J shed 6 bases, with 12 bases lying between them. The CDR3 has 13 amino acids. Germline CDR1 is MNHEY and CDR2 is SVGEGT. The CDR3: CASSDQGLNIQYF. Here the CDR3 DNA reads TGTGCCAGCAGCGATCAGGGGCTAAACATTCAGTACTTC.

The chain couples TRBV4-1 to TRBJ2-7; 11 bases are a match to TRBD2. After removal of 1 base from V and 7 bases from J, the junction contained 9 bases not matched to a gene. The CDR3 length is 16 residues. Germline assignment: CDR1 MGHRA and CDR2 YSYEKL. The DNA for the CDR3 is TGCGCCAGCAGCCAAGTTCCTAGCGGGGGGCCAGGGGAGCAGTACTTC. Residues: CASSQVPSGGPGEQYF.

Here the CDR3 reads CASSLQSRGEQFF. Here the CDR3 DNA reads TGTGCCAGCAGTTTACAGTCCCGCGGTGAGCAGTTCTTC. V is TRBV27 and J is TRBJ2-1; D is unresolved. This CDR3 is 13 amino acids long. Per germline, CDR1 MNHEY and CDR2 SMNVEV (reference sequence). V lost 2 bases, J lost 9 bases, and 11 bases lay in between.

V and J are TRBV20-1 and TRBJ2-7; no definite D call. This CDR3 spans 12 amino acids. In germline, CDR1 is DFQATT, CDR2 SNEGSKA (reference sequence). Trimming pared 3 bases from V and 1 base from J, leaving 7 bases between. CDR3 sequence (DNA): TGCAGTGCTAGGGAGTCTTCCTACGAGCAGTACTTC. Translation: CSARESSYEQYF.